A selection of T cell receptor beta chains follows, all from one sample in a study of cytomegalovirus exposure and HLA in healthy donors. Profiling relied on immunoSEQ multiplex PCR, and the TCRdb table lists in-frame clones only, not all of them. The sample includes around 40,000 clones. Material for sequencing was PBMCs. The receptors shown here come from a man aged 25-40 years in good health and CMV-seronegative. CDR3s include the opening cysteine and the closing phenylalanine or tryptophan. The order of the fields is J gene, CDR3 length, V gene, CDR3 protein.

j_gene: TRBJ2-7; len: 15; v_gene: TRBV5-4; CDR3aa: CASSLSSGSGDEQYF
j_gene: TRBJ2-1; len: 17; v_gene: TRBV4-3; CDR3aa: CASSQDTGGRARNEQFF
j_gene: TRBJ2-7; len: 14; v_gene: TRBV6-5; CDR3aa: CASTEVVGGYEQYF
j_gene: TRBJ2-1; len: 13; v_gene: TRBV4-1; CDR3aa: CASSFDRYNEQFF
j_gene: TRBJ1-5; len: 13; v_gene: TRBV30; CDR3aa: CAWSVGPRQPQHF
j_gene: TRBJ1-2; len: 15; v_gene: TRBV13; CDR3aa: CASSSSAGLNYGYTF
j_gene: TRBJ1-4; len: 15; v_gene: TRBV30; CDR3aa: CAWTRGQDVMKKLFF
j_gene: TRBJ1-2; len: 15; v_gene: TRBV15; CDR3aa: CATSRDRHTSYGYTF
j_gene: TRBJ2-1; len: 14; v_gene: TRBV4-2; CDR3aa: CASSQEAPRNEQFF
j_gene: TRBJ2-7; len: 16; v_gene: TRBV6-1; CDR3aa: CASSEALGGVSYEQYF
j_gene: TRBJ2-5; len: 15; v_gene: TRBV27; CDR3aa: CASSSPGTGQETQYF
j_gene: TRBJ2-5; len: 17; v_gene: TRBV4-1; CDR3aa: CASSKGGLAGMGETQYF
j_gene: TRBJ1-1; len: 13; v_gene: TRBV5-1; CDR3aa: CASRRKSDTEAFF
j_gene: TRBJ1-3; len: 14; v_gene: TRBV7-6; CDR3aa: CASSSGQSRIPIYF
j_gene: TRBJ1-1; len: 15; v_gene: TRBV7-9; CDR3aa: CASSLLGQQNTEAFF
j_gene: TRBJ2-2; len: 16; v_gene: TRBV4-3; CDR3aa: CASSQDLAGVIGELFF
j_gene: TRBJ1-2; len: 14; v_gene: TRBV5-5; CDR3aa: CASSPSWGQDGYTF
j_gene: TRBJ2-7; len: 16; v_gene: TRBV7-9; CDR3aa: CASSSGRVTGGYEQYF
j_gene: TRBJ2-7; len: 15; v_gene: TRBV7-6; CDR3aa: CASSFGSGRGAEQYF
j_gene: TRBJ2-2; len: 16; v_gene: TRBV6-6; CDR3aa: CASSARDFTNTGELFF
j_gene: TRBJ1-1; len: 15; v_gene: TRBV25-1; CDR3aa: CASSEVGKLNTEAFF
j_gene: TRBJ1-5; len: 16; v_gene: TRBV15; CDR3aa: CATSRDLRQGNQPQHF
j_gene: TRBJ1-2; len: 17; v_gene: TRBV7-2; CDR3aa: CASSLTWIGREGYGYTF
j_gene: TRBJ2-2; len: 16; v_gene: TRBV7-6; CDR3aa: CASSLGTGANTGELFF
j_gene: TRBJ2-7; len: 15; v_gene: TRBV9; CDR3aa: CASSAQQGAAYEQYF
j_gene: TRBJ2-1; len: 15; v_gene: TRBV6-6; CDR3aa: CASRSLAGVLDEQFF
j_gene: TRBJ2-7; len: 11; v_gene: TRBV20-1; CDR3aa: CSASEANEQYF
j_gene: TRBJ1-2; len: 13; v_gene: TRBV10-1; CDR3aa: CASSERSSYGYTF
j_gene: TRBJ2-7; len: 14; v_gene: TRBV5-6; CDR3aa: CASSWEGLVDEQYF
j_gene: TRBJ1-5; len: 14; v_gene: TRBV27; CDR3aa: CASSFAGRGQPQHF
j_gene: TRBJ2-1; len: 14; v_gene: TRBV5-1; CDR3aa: CASSLGAASNEQFF
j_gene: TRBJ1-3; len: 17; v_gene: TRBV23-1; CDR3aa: CASSQIPQGCSGNTIYF
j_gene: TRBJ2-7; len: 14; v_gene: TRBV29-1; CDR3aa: CSVSGRLSSYEQYF
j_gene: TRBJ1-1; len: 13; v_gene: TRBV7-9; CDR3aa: CARETLPDTEAFF
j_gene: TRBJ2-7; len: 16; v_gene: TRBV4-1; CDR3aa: CASSRPGQALAGEQYF
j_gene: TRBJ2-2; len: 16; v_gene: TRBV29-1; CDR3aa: CSVEDRLASRAGELFF
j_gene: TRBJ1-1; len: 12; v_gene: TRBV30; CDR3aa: CAWIGGNTEAFF
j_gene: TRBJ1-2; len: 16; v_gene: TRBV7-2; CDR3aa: CASSWGTGRDIYGYTF
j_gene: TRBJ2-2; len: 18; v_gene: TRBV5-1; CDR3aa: CASSLAGLAGGNTGELFF